This T cell receptor beta chain was recovered during a study of control samples from healthy donors and cancer patients. The table came from immunoSEQ multiplex PCR; TCRdb's copy has only in-frame clones and leaves some out. The repertoire has about 140,000 clones, 90% to 95% of them found once; the top ten carry about an eighth. The CDR3 runs to 13 residues. The germline V and J ends were trimmed by 0 bases and 5 bases, with 7 bases remaining between them. Germline V CDR1 and CDR2: LNHNV, YYDKDF (reference sequence). The chain combines TRBV15 with TRBJ2-5; D not certain. This sequence was found in a man aged 35-49 years in good health. Sequencing was carried out using blood. In DNA, the CDR3 is TGTGCCACCAGCAGAGACAGAGGCGAGACCCAGTACTTC. Translating it yields CATSRDRGETQYF.